The 2 T cell receptor beta chains presented below share a single source sample, sequenced in a study of T cells in AML relapse after transplant (dated by TCRdb to between 2018 and 2020). Preparation of the library involved PCR. Sequencing relied on an Illumina MiSeq. Instead of multiplex PCR, a modified RACE PCR protocol was used to amplify TCR alpha and beta chains from RNA. Clones were called with MiXCR by TCRdb after fastp trimmed the public reads at Q25, and only in-frame beta chains were retained. Each entry is one CDR3 protein sequence, shown with its most common DNA and genes. For this sample there are fewer than 2,000 distinct CDR3 sequences; about 7% appear just once. The ten top clones hold 50% of the sample. The source was bone marrow, either the whole sample or a sorted T cell fraction (not recorded which), collected in complete remission. The receptors shown here come from a human donor who had a stem cell transplant for acute myeloid leukemia. After a transplant, the graft donor may have provided part of the T cells.

This clonotype is labeled as medium-sized. This sequence joins TRBV12-3 or TRBV12-4 and TRBJ2-2; TRBD1 might be the D (6 bases). V was clipped by 1 base and J by 4 bases, with 10 bases between them. The CDR3 contains 15 residues. The CDR3 region is CASSLGAGVTGELFF. In DNA form, the CDR3 reads TGTGCCAGCAGTTTAGGGGCAGGGGTCACCGGGGAGCTGTTTTTT.

By sample fraction, this clonotype is medium-sized. V and J are TRBV20-1 and TRBJ2-7; 10 bases are shared with TRBD2. Germline V gene lookup returns CDR1 DFQATT and CDR2 SNEGSKA (reference sequence). J was trimmed by 6 bases and V by 0 bases; bases with no gene match: 11. This CDR3 has 16 amino acids. The CDR3 DNA reads TGCAGTGCTAGAGATCGGCGGCTAGCGGGAGTACGCGAGCAGTACTTC. Its protein product is CSARDRRLAGVREQYF.